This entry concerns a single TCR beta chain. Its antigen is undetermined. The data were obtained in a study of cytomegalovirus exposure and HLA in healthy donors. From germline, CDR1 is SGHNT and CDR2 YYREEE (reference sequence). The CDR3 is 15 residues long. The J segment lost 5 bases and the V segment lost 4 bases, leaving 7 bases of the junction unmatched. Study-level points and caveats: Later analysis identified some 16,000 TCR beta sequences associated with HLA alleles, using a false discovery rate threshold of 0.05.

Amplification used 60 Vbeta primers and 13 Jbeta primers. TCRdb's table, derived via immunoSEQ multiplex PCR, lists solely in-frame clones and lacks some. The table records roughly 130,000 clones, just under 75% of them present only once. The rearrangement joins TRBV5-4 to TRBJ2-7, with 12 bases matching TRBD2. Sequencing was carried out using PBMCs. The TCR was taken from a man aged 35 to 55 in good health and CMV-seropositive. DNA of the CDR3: TGTGCCAGCAGCAAAAAACTAGCGGGAGGTGACGAGCAGTACTTC. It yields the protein CASSKKLAGGDEQYF.